Listed below are T cell receptor beta chains from one sample, sequenced in a study of vaccination effects on CD4 cells after COVID-19. Their antigens are not known. Assay used: immunoSEQ multiplex PCR; TCRdb lists only in-frame clones, some missing. The table lists 65,000 to 90,000 clones, around 67% of them singletons. Source: CD4+ T cells from PBMCs cultured without peptide, taken after COVID-19 vaccination. The source of these receptors is a human donor who received a COVID-19 vaccine. Both conserved end residues are part of each CDR3. Each record gives: V gene, J gene, CDR3 protein.

TRBV7-2	TRBJ1-5	CASSLTSSNQPQHF
TRBV19	TRBJ2-3	CASSIGAVTDTQYF
TRBV19	TRBJ2-2	CASTNQGSRELFF
TRBV12-5	TRBJ1-4	CASGLGTSNEKLFF
TRBV5-4	TRBJ2-1	CASSPGGSAGVNEQFF
TRBV24-1	TRBJ2-1	CATSEVAGSSYNEQFF
TRBV11-3	TRBJ2-1	CASSAGTSSYNEQFF
TRBV5-7	TRBJ1-1	CASSYRGVQAFF
TRBV12-3/TRBV12-4	TRBJ1-1	CATFEGGNTEAFF
TRBV2	TRBJ1-3	CASGVSEGNTIYF
TRBV5-6	TRBJ2-1	CASTTGQRSYNEQFF
TRBV4-1	TRBJ1-1	CASSSNSDRQARTEAFF
TRBV27	TRBJ1-6	CASSATGRMTPLHF
TRBV12-5	TRBJ2-5	CASGLVVYSEVQGKETQYF
TRBV7-9	TRBJ1-4	CASSFRGASNEKLFF
TRBV6-5	TRBJ1-2	CASRDVEGANYGYTF
TRBV5-1	TRBJ1-4	CASSLDREKLFF
TRBV6-5	TRBJ2-2	CASSPSSPGELFF
TRBV18	TRBJ1-4	CASSQIAREKLFF
TRBV2	TRBJ2-1	CASSESGGGRRSYNEQFF
TRBV2	TRBJ2-1	CASSEGRGSYNEQFF
TRBV19	TRBJ1-5	CASSPRQGGQPQHF
TRBV5-6	TRBJ1-3	CASSQITGSGNTIYF
TRBV5-6	TRBJ1-6	CASSLGDRVNSPLHF
TRBV28	TRBJ2-5	CASSLIRGMKTQYF
TRBV6-5	TRBJ2-3	CASSRNTDTQYF
TRBV28	TRBJ1-1	CASSSLPGRRENTEAFF
TRBV19	TRBJ2-3	CASSFSGEGDTQYF
TRBV6-5	TRBJ2-5	CASKDRRGVQETQYF
TRBV7-2	TRBJ1-6	CASRLGGTYNSPLHF
TRBV6-5	TRBJ1-2	CASSLGTGDYGYTF
TRBV6-5	TRBJ1-6	CASTLIHRGSPLHF
TRBV6-5	TRBJ2-3	CASLEAAGSTDTQYF
TRBV5-6	TRBJ2-1	CASSSAGWLNEQFF
TRBV10-2	TRBJ2-5	CASSGAGGETQYF
TRBV3-1/TRBV3-2	TRBJ2-1	CASGGPYNEQFF
TRBV3-1/TRBV3-2	TRBJ2-1	CASSQVGWGGYNEQFF
TRBV9	TRBJ2-1	CASGVRESYNEQFF
TRBV5-6	TRBJ1-5	CASPASWDNNQPQHF
TRBV4-1	TRBJ2-5	CASSQAPTSGGAETQYF
TRBV6-5	TRBJ2-5	CASSWGLAGGQETQYF
TRBV6-2/TRBV6-3	TRBJ2-2	CASSQWRGAYTGELFF
TRBV7-2	TRBJ1-5	CASSLGQGNQPQHF
TRBV9	TRBJ2-1	CASSVTASSYNEQFF
TRBV5-4	TRBJ1-1	CASSLTDMNTEAFF
TRBV28	TRBJ1-2	CASSSPGQNYGYTF
TRBV2	TRBJ2-1	CASRELGQGEQFF
TRBV2	TRBJ1-6	CASSPWQGYNSPLHF
TRBV25-1	TRBJ1-2	CASSDSFSHGYTF
TRBV18	TRBJ1-2	CASSPDRDNYGYTF
TRBV5-1	TRBJ2-6	CASSFRLNSGANVLTF
TRBV6-2/TRBV6-3	TRBJ2-2	CASSYFRVYILDGELFF
TRBV7-2	TRBJ1-2	CASSFVSGGRGYTF
TRBV10-3	TRBJ1-3	CAISRDSGFSGNTIYF
TRBV29-1	TRBJ1-4	CSVEEAGGGEKLFF
TRBV6-2/TRBV6-3	TRBJ2-3	CASSLTADTQYF
TRBV3-1/TRBV3-2	TRBJ2-2	CASSQDPLLAGGPSGELFF
TRBV18	TRBJ1-5	CASSPTGQGGNQPQHF
TRBV11-2	TRBJ1-1	CASSLLGTVNTEAFF
TRBV21-1	TRBJ2-2	CASSLRQGGELFF